This T cell receptor (beta chain) was obtained from a study of T cells in Graves' hyperthyroidism and ophthalmopathy. Looking at the study overall: Peripheral blood was obtained at initial diagnosis, preceding any treatment.

This clonotype was detected many times. The CDR3 is made up of 18 amino acids. V was clipped by 4 bases and J by 2 bases; unmatched bases: 7. From germline, CDR1 is KGHSH and CDR2 LQKENI. TCR beta CDR3 regions were amplified from RNA transcripts. First-round RT-PCR of the TCR CDR3 relied on the HTBI primer set. TCRdb reprocessed the multiplex PCR reads with MiXCR, giving one entry per CDR3 protein. The sample has around 290,000 distinct CDR3 sequences, 13% seen once. The study enrolled patients aged 18 to 65 with newly diagnosed hyperthyroidism of under 2 months' duration. Source material for PBMCs was 10 ml fresh peripheral blood.

The V and J genes are TRBV18 and TRBJ2-6; 11 bases line up with TRBD1. The TCR originated in a woman aged 30 to 39 with Graves' hyperthyroidism that later progressed to Graves' ophthalmopathy. Material for sequencing was blood. This chain's CDR3 is CASSLPPGQGAGANVLTF. The CDR3 bases are TGTGCCAGCTCACTACCCCCGGGACAGGGGGCTGGGGCCAACGTCCTGACTTTC.